This entry lists 11 T cell receptor beta chains sequenced from one sample in a study of blood T cells in healthy people across ages. The authors ran a second PCR of about 6 to 11 cycles using a sample-barcoded 5' primer and a J-beta primer mix. TCRdb reprocessed the 5' RACE reads via MiXCR and lists one record per CDR3 protein. Of roughly 800,000 distinct CDR3 sequences in the sample, nearly 60% were seen once. The sample taken for sequencing was blood. Receptors were obtained from a man aged 25 to 45 in good health.

V gene TRBV28 combines with J gene TRBJ2-3; the match to TRBD2 covers 9 bases. The V gene end was trimmed by 6 bases and the J gene end by 0 bases; junction bases not matched to a gene: 10. The germline CDR1 and CDR2 sequences are MDHEN and SYDVKM. This CDR3 contains 17 residues. CDR3 sequence: CASSSWGSGGSTDTQYF. CDR3 nucleotides: TGTGCCAGCAGCTCCTGGGGTAGCGGGGGAAGCACAGATACGCAGTATTTT.

The rearrangement uses TRBV10-3 and TRBJ2-3, with D possibly matching TRBD2 (6 bases). V was clipped by 4 bases and J by 0 bases, with 8 bases between them. Germline CDR1 reads ENHRY; CDR2 reads SYGVKD. This CDR3 contains 14 residues. CDR3 sequence (DNA): TGTGCCATCAGTGCGGGGACTAGCACAGATACGCAGTATTTT. Residues: CAISAGTSTDTQYF.

The V call is TRBV7-9, the J call TRBJ2-3; 13 bases are a match to TRBD2. The CDR3 contains 19 residues. V trimming: 5 bases; J trimming: 5 bases; junction bases outside the gene matches: 16. The germline V gene encodes CDR1 SEHNR and CDR2 FQNEAQ (reference sequence). CDR3 amino acids: CASSHFTGLAGDKEDTQYF. CDR3 bases: TGTGCCAGCAGCCACTTCACAGGACTAGCGGGAGATAAGGAAGATACGCAGTATTTT. Together with reference TRBV7-9 and TRBJ2-3, the CDR3 gives the full variable domain: DTGVSQNPRHKITKRGQNVTFRCDPISEHNRLYWYRQTLGQGPEFLTYFQNEAQLEKSRLLSDRFSAERPKGSFSTLEIQRTEQGDSAMYLCASSHFTGLAGDKEDTQYFGPGTRLTVL.

This clonotype was observed a few times. The CDR3 sequence: CASGLVRSIGLAKETQYF. The CDR3 DNA sequence: TGTGCTAGTGGTTTGGTACGTTCTATAGGACTAGCGAAGGAGACCCAGTACTTC. V and J are TRBV12-5 and TRBJ2-5, with 9 bases fitting TRBD2. The junction had 13 bases not matched to a gene; V was cut back by 0 bases and J by 5 bases. This CDR3 has 18 amino acids. Looked up from germline, CDR1 is LGHNT and CDR2 is FRNRAP.

A few counts support this clonotype. The chain joins TRBV9 to TRBJ2-3; D might be TRBD2 (6 bases). Trimming left V 5 bases short and J 2 bases short, with 15 bases between. Per germline, CDR1 SGDLS and CDR2 YYNGEE. There are 15 residues in the CDR3. CDR3 protein: CASSSDGLTTDTQYF. CDR3 coding DNA: TGTGCCAGCAGTTCTGACGGACTAACCACAGATACGCAGTATTTT.

In DNA, the CDR3 is TGTGCCAGCACCCCGCACCATACCGGGCGCGAGCAGTACTTC. Its protein product is CASTPHHTGREQYF. This chain connects TRBV12-3 or TRBV12-4 to TRBJ2-1; no firm D call. The better agreement between TRBJ2-7 and the DNA end casts doubt on the J call. The CDR3 loop spans 14 amino acids.

The V and J genes are TRBV3-1 and TRBJ1-2, with D unclear. Germline CDR1 and CDR2: LGHDT and YNNKEL (reference sequence). The CDR3 contains 14 residues. Deletions cut 5 bases from V and 4 bases from J, with 14 bases between. CDR3 bases: TGTGCCAGCAGCGAAGGGTCCCCAATCTATGGCTACACCTTC. Translation gives CASSEGSPIYGYTF.

The CDR3 loop reads CASTLGQFSYNEQFF. CDR3 DNA: TGTGCCAGCACCCTCGGGCAGTTTTCCTACAATGAGCAGTTCTTC. The chain employs TRBV7-2 and TRBJ2-1; D not certain. There are 15 residues in the CDR3. V lost 7 bases, J lost 1 base, and 14 bases lay in between. Germline CDR1 is SGHTA and CDR2 is FQGNSA. The variable domain in full, completed from reference TRBV7-2 and TRBJ2-1, reads GAGVSQSPSNKVTEKGKDVELRCDPISGHTALYWYRQSLGQGLEFLIYFQGNSAPDKSGLPSDRFSAERTGGSVSTLTIQRTQQEDSAVYLCASTLGQFSYNEQFFGPGTRLTVL.

J is TRBJ2-3 and V is TRBV29-1, with D tentatively TRBD1 (5 bases). The CDR3 is 12 amino acids. Trimming cost V 2 bases and J 7 bases, with 10 bases left between them. From germline, CDR1 is SQVTM and CDR2 ANQGSEA. CDR3 region: CSVEQQDYTQYF. The CDR3, as DNA: TGCAGCGTTGAACAACAGGATTATACGCAGTATTTT.

The DNA of the CDR3 is TGTGCCAGCAAAAGCCGGGGACTAGCGGGACCCCAAGAGACCCAGTACTTC. Its translation is CASKSRGLAGPQETQYF. The J gene is TRBJ2-5, the V gene TRBV6-2 or TRBV6-3; 13 positions match TRBD2. Unmatched junction bases numbered 9, after V lost 7 bases and J lost 1 base. Germline CDR1 is MNHEY and CDR2 is SVGEGT. The CDR3 length is 17 residues.

The rearrangement joins TRBV2 to TRBJ1-1, with D possibly TRBD1 on 6 matching bases. The V end lost 6 bases, the J end lost 3 bases, and 14 bases lay between the germline ends. The CDR3 runs 14 residues. Per the germline V gene, CDR1 is SNHLY and CDR2 is FYNNEI. CDR3 protein: CASRPIYRDTEAFF. DNA for the CDR3: TGTGCCAGCAGACCCATTTACAGGGACACTGAAGCTTTCTTT.